A single sample is the source of the 18 T cell receptor beta chains below, sequenced in a study of blood T cells in healthy people across ages. Primed by a sample-barcoded 5' primer and a J-beta primer mix, a second PCR proceeded for 7 to 11 cycles. TCRdb reanalysed the 5' RACE reads using MiXCR and keeps one entry per CDR3 protein. The sample consists of 750,000 or so distinct CDR3 sequences, more than 20% of them appearing once. The sample was also reused in another study, on T cells of mothers and their children.

Specimen: blood. The origin of the receptors is a boy aged 10-17 years in good health.

A few counts support this clonotype. The J gene is TRBJ1-6, the V gene TRBV24-1; D uncertain. Germline V CDR1 and CDR2: KGHDR, SFDVKD. V gave up 0 bases and J gave up 9 bases, with 5 bases separating them. The CDR3 is 13 residues long. CDR3 sequence (DNA): TGTGCCACCAGTGATTTGCGGGGTTCACCCCTCCACTTT. It specifies CATSDLRGSPLHF.

The chain couples TRBV10-3 to TRBJ2-3; no definite D call. V was clipped by 3 bases and J by 2 bases, with 6 bases between them. The CDR3 spans 13 residues. The germline CDR1 and CDR2 sequences are ENHRY and SYGVKD. In nucleotides, the CDR3 is TGTGCCATCAGTGAAGGGTACACAGATACGCAGTATTTT. Protein: CAISEGYTDTQYF.

The chain uses TRBV20-1 and TRBJ2-7; D not resolved. CDR1 and CDR2 from the germline V gene are DFQATT and SNEGSKA (reference sequence). The CDR3 loop spans 14 amino acids. Trimming removed 3 bases from V and 4 bases from J, with 16 bases in between. The CDR3 DNA follows: TGCAGTGCTAGCTCGACCAACGGTGTTTACGAGCAGTACTTC. Protein: CSASSTNGVYEQYF.

This clonotype was counted a few times. V is TRBV6-5 and J is TRBJ2-2; D call uncertain. This CDR3 spans 11 amino acids. V dropped 10 bases and J dropped 8 bases, with 11 bases sitting between them. Germline V gene data show CDR1 as MNHEY and CDR2 as SVGAGI. CDR3 loop: CATTFLGELFF. The DNA for the CDR3 is TGTGCCACCACCTTCCTTGGGGAGCTGTTTTTT.

The table lists this clonotype with many counts. The chain joins TRBV27 to TRBJ2-6; TRBD2 is a possible D gene (6 bases). From germline, CDR1 is MNHEY and CDR2 SMNVEV (reference sequence). Trimming took 6 bases from V and 2 from J, leaving 17 bases between them. CDR3 size: 17 residues. CDR3 loop: CASRYGGRLAGANVLTF. CDR3 bases: TGTGCCAGCAGATACGGGGGTCGTTTGGCTGGGGCCAACGTCCTGACTTTC.

This sequence joins TRBV29-1 and TRBJ2-5; 7 nucleotides align to TRBD1. Matching the DNA end better, TRBJ2-7 makes the J call doubtful. Germline CDR1 SQVTM, CDR2 ANQGSEA. CDR3 length: 12 residues. CDR3 nucleotide sequence: TGCAGCGTTGCCGGGACAGAGTTCGAGCAGTACTTC. Translated: CSVAGTEFEQYF.

V usage is TRBV20-1 and J usage is TRBJ2-5, with TRBD1 identical over 9 bases. The DNA end favors TRBJ2-7, so the J call may be wrong. This CDR3 contains 13 residues. Germline values: CDR1 DFQATT, CDR2 SNEGSKA (reference sequence). CDR3 in DNA: TGCAGTGCGCAACGGGACAGGGAGGGCGAGCAGTACTTC. It yields the protein CSAQRDREGEQYF.

The chain uses TRBV12-3 or TRBV12-4 and TRBJ2-4, with 7 bases matching TRBD1. The length of the CDR3 is 15 residues. V shed 6 bases and J 6 bases; nucleotides not matched to a gene: 11. In nucleotides, the CDR3 is TGTGCCAGCAGGCCCGAGTGGGACAGTCGAAACATTCAGTACTTC. Protein sequence: CASRPEWDSRNIQYF.

The rearrangement joins TRBV7-9 to TRBJ2-2; TRBD1 agrees at 11 bases. Germline V CDR1 and CDR2: SEHNR, FQNEAQ (reference sequence). V shed 5 bases and J 2 bases; nucleotides not matched to a gene: 13. The CDR3 loop spans 19 amino acids. The CDR3 spells CASSHRDRGRAVNTGELFF. The CDR3 DNA reads as TGTGCCAGCAGCCATCGGGACAGGGGGAGAGCGGTCAACACCGGGGAGCTGTTTTTT.

The genes are TRBV20-1 and TRBJ2-2; TRBD2 matches 9 bases. V lost 6 bases and J lost 0; bases outside the gene matches: 5. Germline-derived CDR1 and CDR2 are DFQATT and SNEGSKA (reference sequence). The CDR3 has 15 amino acids. Here the CDR3 reads CSALIAGANTGELFF. The CDR3 region has the DNA TGCAGTGCCCTCATAGCGGGGGCGAACACCGGGGAGCTGTTTTTT.

This clonotype has a handful of counts. This chain links TRBV19 with TRBJ2-7; 12 nucleotides align to TRBD2. The J call may be in error: the DNA end matches TRBJ2-1 better. Per germline, CDR1 LNHDA and CDR2 SQIVND (reference sequence). This CDR3 has 15 residues. CDR3 coding DNA: TGTGCCAGTAGGATCGGACTAGCGGGGTACAATGAGCAGTTCTTC. This translates into CASRIGLAGYNEQFF.

This clonotype was observed a few times. The rearrangement links TRBV4-3 to TRBJ1-6; D gene unclear. Trimming left V 0 bases short and J 11 bases short, with 14 bases between. CDR3 length equals 15 residues. CDR1 LGHNA and CDR2 YSLEER come from the germline V gene. The CDR3 region is CASSQDLIRGAPLHF. CDR3 coding DNA: TGCGCCAGCAGCCAAGATTTGATTCGCGGGGCACCCCTCCACTTT.

The table lists this clonotype with a few counts. This rearrangement joins TRBV7-8 to TRBJ2-5; weak D call: TRBD2 (6 bases). Looked up from germline, CDR1 is SGHVS and CDR2 is FQNEAQ. The CDR3 totals 16 residues. V shed 0 bases and J shed 5 bases, with 16 bases lying between them. The CDR3 loop is CASSLADGRSGETQYF. The CDR3 DNA is TGTGCCAGCAGCTTAGCGGACGGGAGATCGGGTGAGACCCAGTACTTC. Looking up the rest from reference TRBV7-8 and TRBJ2-5 gives the full variable domain: GAGVSQSPRYKVAKRGQDVALRCDPISGHVSLFWYQQALGQGPEFLTYFQNEAQLDKSGLPSDRFFAERPEGSVSTLKIQRTQQEDSAVYLCASSLADGRSGETQYFGPGTRLLVL.

Only a few counts were recorded for this clonotype. The rearrangement joins TRBV28 to TRBJ2-1; D is ambiguous. Germline values: CDR1 MDHEN, CDR2 SYDVKM. Trimming cost V 6 bases and J 4 bases, with 10 bases left between them. The CDR3 runs 13 residues. CDR3 loop: CASSKNRYNEQFF. The CDR3 DNA is TGTGCCAGCAGCAAAAATAGGTACAATGAGCAGTTCTTC.

The chain has TRBV3-1 and TRBJ2-3; no clear D gene. Germline CDR1 and CDR2: LGHDT and YNNKEL (reference sequence). Trimming removed 1 base at V and 1 base at J, with 15 bases between. The CDR3 is made up of 17 amino acids. Written as DNA, the CDR3 is TGTGCCAGCAGCCAAGCGGAAATTCTCCCTGGCACAGATACGCAGTATTTT. As protein: CASSQAEILPGTDTQYF.

This clonotype was recorded a few times. The rearrangement joins TRBV6-1 to TRBJ1-2; D call uncertain. The CDR3 runs to 14 residues. Trimming cost V 2 bases and J 2 bases, with 9 bases left between them. Germline CDR1 and CDR2: MNHNS and SASEGT. CDR3 sequence (DNA): TGTGCCAGCAGTGAACGCGACGGAAACTATGGCTACACCTTC. Protein product: CASSERDGNYGYTF.

This clonotype was counted only a few times. The genes are TRBV6-1 and TRBJ2-2, with TRBD2 identical over 12 bases. Trimming removed 8 bases from V and 6 bases from J; junction bases left unmatched: 4. This CDR3 has 14 amino acids. Per germline, CDR1 MNHNS and CDR2 SASEGT. The CDR3 nucleotides read TGTGCCAGCGGACTAGCGGGATGGGCCGGGGAGCTGTTTTTT. It codes for CASGLAGWAGELFF.

This chain uses TRBV6-1 with TRBJ2-6; TRBD1 is a possible D gene (5 bases). The CDR3 length is 16 residues. V lost 5 bases and J lost 1, with 12 bases in between. Germline V gives CDR1 MNHNS, CDR2 SASEGT. CDR3 nucleotides: TGTGCCAGCAGTCCCCCCCAGGGATCTGGGGCCAACGTCCTGACTTTC. Amino acid sequence: CASSPPQGSGANVLTF.